This T cell receptor (beta chain) is from a study of T cell responses to AZD1222 COVID-19 vaccine. The data were produced by immunoSEQ multiplex PCR, yet TCRdb's version contains in-frame clones alone and is incomplete. The sample contains approximately 98,000 clones, approximately 89% of which appear only once. Remarks on this clone: Its antigen is not identified.

Study-level results: Only five to seven AZD1222 recipients were seropositive at baseline. The study found Spike-specific TCR breadth and depth rose after two AZD1222 doses. Females made up more of the donors, who were largely white British, and clonal diversity may have come out too low.

Trimming removed 4 bases at V and 8 bases at J, with 12 bases between. Germline V gives CDR1 SGHRS, CDR2 YFSETQ. The CDR3 sequence is 12 residues long. The specimen was peripheral blood, collected on day 0 of MenACWY control vaccination. V gene TRBV5-1 combines with J gene TRBJ1-2; possible D gene TRBD1, 6 bases. This clonotype was sampled from an adult in good health. The CDR3 sequence is CASSPTGQGYTF. The CDR3 DNA is TGCGCCAGCAGCCCTACAGGGCAGGGCTACACCTTC.